This T cell receptor (beta chain) was recorded in a study of blood T cell repertoires in COVID-19. Study-level information: Donors in the United States, Italy and Spain gave samples during acute or convalescent COVID-19. Sample material is recorded as cDNA or gDNA derived from T cells, B-cell-depleted T cells, or PBMCs.

In the authors' methods: Using reference gene primer amplification, nucleated cell counts were estimated. The assay was immunoSEQ multiplex PCR, and TCRdb's table has in-frame clones only and misses some. V and J calls plus clone size are reproduced from that table; the DNA served to infer D and trimming. The table lists 100,000 to 150,000 clones, roughly 90% of them singletons. V trimming: 3 bases; J trimming: 6 bases; junction bases outside the gene matches: 11. The germline V gene has CDR1 KGHDR and CDR2 SFDVKD. The CDR3 has 18 amino acids. This chain links TRBV24-1 with TRBJ2-3, with 13 bases fitting TRBD2. This clonotype was obtained from a man aged 65 to 85 with active COVID-19. Sequences were obtained from peripheral blood. The CDR3 spells CATSDPGGLAGARDTQYF. The DNA of the CDR3 is TGTGCCACCAGTGATCCTGGAGGACTAGCGGGAGCAAGGGATACGCAGTATTTT.